The 18 T cell receptor beta chains presented below share a single source sample, sequenced in a study of cytomegalovirus exposure and HLA in healthy donors (TCRdb year 2017). Receptors were amplified or captured by the immunoSEQ multiplex PCR assay. The multiplex PCR relied on a mix of 60 forward primers for TCR Vbeta segments and 13 reverse primers for TCR Jbeta segments. TCRdb took this table from immuneACCESS and kept in-frame rearrangements with V and J called. Such tables lack part of the clones; where checked against another copy, unresolved V genes explain under half of the gap, and the rest is unexplained. Across this sample there are some 100,000 clones, with 79% seen only once. The ten largest clones capture more than 2.5% of the sample. The sequencing sample was made of PBMCs. These receptors came from a male donor in good health and CMV-seropositive.

The chain is built from TRBV20-1 and TRBJ1-1; 7 bases are a match to TRBD1. This CDR3 has 11 amino acids. With V trimmed by 3 bases and J by 10 bases, 5 bases remained unmatched. Germline V gives CDR1 DFQATT, CDR2 SNEGSKA (reference sequence). DNA for the CDR3: TGCAGTGCTAGTCTTGACAGGGTAGCTTTCTTT. Translated, it gives CSASLDRVAFF.

The gene calls are TRBV29-1 and TRBJ1-2; 10 nucleotides align to TRBD1. Germline loops: CDR1 SQVTM, CDR2 ANQGSEA. Trimming took 5 bases from V and 4 from J; bases not matched to a gene: 4. CDR3 length equals 13 residues. The CDR3 reads CSVLGQGSYGYTF. The DNA for the CDR3 is TGCAGCGTTCTGGGACAGGGGAGCTATGGCTACACCTTC.

This chain connects TRBV4-1 to TRBJ1-1, with D hard to call. The CDR3 runs 17 residues. Trimming shortened V by 1 base and J by 3 bases, and 18 bases separated the two germline ends. Germline-derived CDR1 and CDR2 are MGHRA and YSYEKL. This CDR3 reads CASSQVAEGRRDTEAFF. CDR3 DNA: TGCGCCAGCAGCCAAGTGGCTGAGGGCAGAAGGGACACTGAAGCTTTCTTT.

The chain couples TRBV6-1 to TRBJ2-2, with TRBD1 identical over 8 bases. The CDR3 has 14 amino acids. Germline V gene lookup returns CDR1 MNHNS and CDR2 SASEGT. V gave up 2 bases and J gave up 5 bases; unmatched junction bases: 1. The CDR3 here is CASSEQGATGELFF. DNA for the CDR3: TGTGCCAGCAGTGAACAGGGGGCAACCGGGGAGCTGTTTTTT.

This chain joins TRBV5-1 and TRBJ2-1, with D possibly TRBD1 on 6 matching bases. Germline V CDR1 and CDR2: SGHRS, YFSETQ. V lost 0 bases and J lost 7, with 17 bases in between. This CDR3 is 16 amino acids long. CDR3 in DNA: TGCGCCAGCAGCTTGGGTTCCGGGACACCCGAGAATGAGCAGTTCTTC. This sequence encodes CASSLGSGTPENEQFF.

V gene TRBV30 combines with J gene TRBJ2-5, with 11 bases fitting TRBD1. The CDR3 consists of 15 residues. Germline trimming cut 5 bases from V and 5 bases from J; bases unmatched to any gene: 10. Germline CDR1 reads GTSNPN; CDR2 reads SVGIG (reference sequence). DNA of the CDR3: TGTGCCTGGGGTACCGGACAGGGGGCTCGGGAGACCCAGTACTTC. Its protein is CAWGTGQGARETQYF.

The V and J genes are TRBV2 and TRBJ2-7, with D possibly matching TRBD2 (5 bases). The germline V gene has CDR1 SNHLY and CDR2 FYNNEI. The V and J ends lost 8 bases and 3 bases respectively, with 11 bases between them. The CDR3 consists of 12 residues. In nucleotides, the CDR3 is TGTGCCAGCGGGGTTCGGGGCTACGAGCAGTACTTC. Residues: CASGVRGYEQYF.

This clone appeared a few times. The chain recombines TRBV4-3 with TRBJ1-1, with D uncertain. Trimming took 0 bases from V and 10 from J, leaving 9 bases between them. This CDR3 is built from 12 residues. Per germline, CDR1 LGHNA and CDR2 YSLEER. CDR3 nucleotide sequence: TGCGCCAGCAGCCAAGATGACCGGGGAGCTTTCTTT. Its translation is CASSQDDRGAFF.

This clone appeared a few times. The gene calls are TRBV19 and TRBJ1-1; 7 bases agree with TRBD1. Per germline, CDR1 LNHDA and CDR2 SQIVND (reference sequence). The CDR3 contains 15 residues. The trim removed 5 bases at V and 2 bases at J, leaving 8 bases unmatched. The CDR3 sequence: CASSAYRGVNTEAFF. The CDR3 DNA follows: TGTGCCAGTAGTGCGTACAGGGGCGTTAACACTGAAGCTTTCTTT.

The table lists this clone with a count of one. The chain recombines TRBV6-5 with TRBJ1-2; D remains ambiguous. In germline, CDR1 is MNHEY, CDR2 SVGAGI. Trimming pared 0 bases from V and 1 base from J, leaving 12 bases between. This CDR3 spans 16 amino acids. The CDR3 DNA sequence: TGTGCCAGCAGTTACTCGAGGAGGGCGCTTAACTATGGCTACACCTTC. Protein: CASSYSRRALNYGYTF.

V usage is TRBV30 and J usage is TRBJ1-1; weak D call: TRBD1 (5 bases). The CDR3 runs 12 residues. Trimming left V 3 bases short and J 4 bases short, with 9 bases between. The germline V gene encodes CDR1 GTSNPN and CDR2 SVGIG (reference sequence). CDR3 region: CAWRSGGTEAFF. Here the CDR3 DNA reads TGTGCCTGGAGGTCGGGGGGCACTGAAGCTTTCTTT. The full variable domain, in which reference TRBV30 and TRBJ1-1 provide the parts outside the CDR3, is SQTIHQWPATLVQPVGSPLSLECTVEGTSNPNLYWYRQAAGRGLQLLFYSVGIGQISSEVPQNLSASRPQDRQFILSSKKLLLSDSGFYLCAWRSGGTEAFFGQGTRLTVV.

The V and J genes are TRBV30 and TRBJ2-7, with D maybe TRBD2 (6 bases). The CDR3 has 14 amino acids. Between the trimmed V and J ends, which lost 2 bases and 1 base, there was a span of 12 bases. Germline V gene data show CDR1 as GTSNPN and CDR2 as SVGIG (reference sequence). Written as DNA, the CDR3 is TGTGCCTGGAGTACGGACTACCAATCCTACGAGCAGTACTTC. Amino acids: CAWSTDYQSYEQYF.

The rearrangement uses TRBV19 and TRBJ2-7, with 8 nucleotides matching TRBD2. Germline trimming cut 1 base from V and 6 bases from J; bases unmatched to any gene: 8. Germline CDR1 reads LNHDA; CDR2 reads SQIVND (reference sequence). This CDR3 contains 15 residues. CDR3 DNA sequence: TGTGCCAGTAGTATAGCGGCCGGGGGGGTTGGCGAGCAGTACTTC. This gives the protein CASSIAAGGVGEQYF.

The CDR3 sequence is CASSHAAVDAFF. CDR3 nucleotide sequence: TGTGCCAGCAGCCACGCGGCGGTTGACGCTTTCTTT. The chain couples TRBV14 to TRBJ1-1; no reliable D call. The germline V gene encodes CDR1 SGHDN and CDR2 FVKESK. V gave up 3 bases and J gave up 11 bases, with 13 bases separating them. The CDR3 length is 12 residues. Full variable domain (remainder filled in from reference TRBV14 and TRBJ1-1): EAGVTQFPSHSVIEKGQTVTLRCDPISGHDNLYWYRRVMGKEIKFLLHFVKESKQDESGMPNNRFLAERTGGTYSTLKVQPAELEDSGVYFCASSHAAVDAFFGQGTRLTVV.

V is TRBV2 and J is TRBJ1-1; 10 bases line up with TRBD1. This CDR3 contains 12 residues. Germline V gives CDR1 SNHLY, CDR2 FYNNEI. With 6 bases clipped from V and 10 bases from J, the junction kept 5 bases outside the gene matches. The CDR3 loop is CASRTGGRGAFF. The CDR3 DNA follows: TGTGCCAGCAGGACAGGGGGCAGGGGAGCTTTCTTT.

The rearrangement links TRBV6-5 to TRBJ1-5; the D is unclear. Germline V gene lookup returns CDR1 MNHEY and CDR2 SVGAGI. The CDR3 loop spans 13 amino acids. Trimming removed 0 bases at V and 7 bases at J, with 7 bases between. CDR3 nucleotides: TGTGCCAGCAGTTACTCACTGCGGCAGCCCCAGCATTTT. Its protein is CASSYSLRQPQHF.

The chain has TRBV19 and TRBJ2-7; TRBD2 is a possible D gene (5 bases). The V gene's germline CDR1 is LNHDA and CDR2 SQIVND (reference sequence). Between the trimmed V and J ends, which lost 5 bases and 5 bases, there was a span of 19 bases. The CDR3 totals 15 residues. The CDR3 nucleotides are TGTGCCAGTAGTCCCTCTCCGCGGGCGAACGACGAGCAGTACTTC. This sequence encodes CASSPSPRANDEQYF.

This chain links TRBV28 with TRBJ1-1; 9 bases are shared with TRBD1. The CDR3 runs to 16 residues. J lost 5 bases, V lost 5 bases, and 12 bases had no gene match. CDR1 and CDR2 from the germline V gene are MDHEN and SYDVKM. The CDR3 loop is CASSRTGVYPWTEAFF. The CDR3 DNA is TGTGCCAGCAGTAGGACAGGGGTCTATCCCTGGACTGAAGCTTTCTTT.